This entry features one TCR beta chain sequence. In the source study's methods: Nucleated cell counts were estimated from reference gene primer amplification. Measured with immunoSEQ multiplex PCR; TCRdb has only the in-frame clones, and not every one. V and J calls plus clone size are reproduced from that table; the DNA served to infer D and trimming. The table lists almost 200,000 clones, around four fifths of them singletons. This record comes from a study of blood T cell repertoires in COVID-19. Study background: Both acute and convalescent COVID-19 samples were obtained from the United States, Italy and Spain.

After removal of 2 bases from V and 5 bases from J, the junction contained 5 bases not matched to a gene. Germline values: CDR1 SEHNR, CDR2 FQNEAQ (reference sequence). The CDR3 covers 14 residues. Seattle-derived patients entered the study during active infection and were followed longitudinally. The receptor was derived from a man in his fifties or sixties with COVID-19, enrolled during active disease. The chain has TRBV7-9 and TRBJ1-1; TRBD1 matches at 7 bases. The sample comprised peripheral blood. CDR3 in amino acids: CASSLRTGGTEAFF. The CDR3 bases are TGTGCCAGCAGCTTAAGGACAGGTGGGACTGAAGCTTTCTTT.